This is a list of T cell receptor beta chains from one sample in a study of blood T cells in healthy people across ages. TCRdb analysed the 5' RACE reads with MiXCR anew, one entry per CDR3 protein. Of 910,000 or so distinct CDR3 sequences in the sample, roughly 51% were seen once. Sequenced material: blood. Receptors originate from a woman aged 60-75 years in good health. Both conserved end residues are part of each CDR3. D genes are given only for firm matches. Rows may omit the clone size; those that give it use once, few, many or a size class.

TRBD1	few	TRBV3-1	TRBJ2-7	CASSQEWEVGGYEQYF	TGTGCCAGCAGCCAAGAGTGGGAAGTAGGGGGCTATGAGCAGTACTTC
-	few	TRBV4-1	TRBJ2-4	CASSQGLRDIQYF	TGCGCCAGCAGCCAAGGACTGAGGGACATTCAGTACTTC
-	-	TRBV9	TRBJ2-4	CASSVDGGSQYF	TGTGCCAGCAGCGTAGACGGGGGAAGCCAGTACTTC
-	-	TRBV5-1	TRBJ2-7	CASSLISWETFSYEQYF	TGCGCCAGCAGCTTGATAAGTTGGGAGACTTTCTCCTACGAGCAGTACTTC
-	once	TRBV20-1	TRBJ2-4	CSAARTGSLLAKNIQYF	TGCAGTGCTGCTAGAACAGGCTCCCTCCTAGCCAAAAACATTCAGTACTTC
-	-	TRBV7-8	TRBJ1-2	CASSLRGVDYGYTF	TGTGCCAGCAGCTTACGGGGAGTTGACTATGGCTACACCTTC
TRBD2	-	TRBV20-1	TRBJ2-7	CSARGTSGSRYEQYF	TGCAGTGCAAGAGGGACTAGCGGGAGTCGGTACGAGCAGTACTTC
-	few	TRBV29-1	TRBJ2-7	CSVKTGSYEQYF	TGCAGCGTGAAGACAGGCTCCTACGAGCAGTACTTC
-	few	TRBV7-2	TRBJ2-5	CASSWRGSTSETQYF	TGTGCCAGCAGCTGGCGAGGGTCCACTTCGGAGACCCAGTACTTC
TRBD1	few	TRBV7-6	TRBJ2-5	CATKLQGAWQETQYF	TGTGCCACAAAATTGCAGGGGGCTTGGCAAGAGACCCAGTACTTC
-	-	TRBV5-6	TRBJ2-1	CASSLLALTHNEQFF	TGTGCCAGCAGCTTACTAGCACTGACCCACAATGAGCAGTTCTTC
TRBD2	few	TRBV5-1	TRBJ2-1	CASSLTSGGSYNEQFF	TGCGCCAGCAGCTTGACTAGCGGGGGCTCCTACAATGAGCAGTTCTTC
-	many	TRBV5-4	TRBJ2-7	CASSSVQGYYEQYF	TGTGCCAGCAGCTCCGTCCAGGGGTACTACGAGCAGTACTTC
-	few	TRBV20-1	TRBJ2-7	CSAIDGSQPYEQYF	TGCAGTGCTATCGACGGGTCCCAACCCTACGAGCAGTACTTC
TRBD1	-	TRBV4-1	TRBJ2-1	CASRRRDREGGEQFF	TGCGCCAGCAGGCGTCGGGACAGGGAAGGTGGTGAGCAGTTCTTC
TRBD2	-	TRBV15	TRBJ2-5	CATSRGGGSGNEQYF	TGTGCCACCAGCAGAGGTGGCGGGAGTGGCAATGAGCAGTACTTC
-	once	TRBV7-9	TRBJ2-3	CASSLALSTYTDTQYF	TGTGCCAGCAGCTTAGCCCTCTCCACATACACAGATACGCAGTATTTT
-	-	TRBV5-5	TRBJ2-7	CASSSRVEQYF	TGTGCCAGCAGCTCCAGGGTTGAGCAGTACTTC
TRBD1	few	TRBV10-3	TRBJ2-7	CAISYRGSEQYF	TGTGCCATCAGCTACAGGGGGAGCGAGCAGTACTTC
TRBD2	-	TRBV5-6	TRBJ2-5	CASSAWLAGLETQYF	TGTGCCAGCAGCGCGTGGCTAGCGGGTTTAGAGACCCAGTACTTC
-	-	TRBV20-1	TRBJ2-4	CSPLPGEQYF	TGCAGTCCCCTTCCGGGGGAGCAGTACTTC
TRBD2	-	TRBV29-1	TRBJ2-7	CSILAGKSYNEQYF	TGCAGCATATTAGCGGGAAAATCCTACAATGAGCAGTACTTC
-	once	TRBV4-1	TRBJ1-1	CASSQPLGNTEAFF	TGCGCCAGCAGCCAGCCTCTTGGTAACACTGAAGCTTTCTTT
-	few	TRBV4-1	TRBJ2-1	CASSQPYSEQFF	TGCGCCAGCAGCCAACCTTACAGCGAGCAGTTCTTC
TRBD1	-	TRBV28	TRBJ2-7	CASSLIRGPYEQYF	TGTGCCAGCAGTTTAATCAGGGGGCCTTACGAGCAGTACTTC
TRBD1	-	TRBV6-4	TRBJ1-6	CASRRDSRSNSPLHF	TGTGCCAGCAGGAGGGACAGCCGAAGCAATTCACCCCTCCACTTT
TRBD2	-	TRBV20-1	TRBJ2-3	CSARGLAADTQYF	TGCAGTGCTAGGGGACTAGCGGCAGATACGCAGTATTTT
-	-	TRBV7-8	TRBJ2-5	CASSLVGSGVGQETQYF	TGTGCCAGCAGCTTAGTCGGTTCAGGGGTTGGACAAGAGACCCAGTACTTC
-	-	TRBV6-1	TRBJ2-3	CASTLSSTDTQYF	TGTGCCAGCACCCTAAGCAGCACAGATACGCAGTATTTT
-	-	TRBV7-6	TRBJ2-7	CASSLNVLVEEVYEQYF	TGTGCCAGCAGCTTAAACGTATTGGTGGAGGAGGTTTACGAGCAGTACTTC
-	-	TRBV11-2	TRBJ2-7	CASGFTSTYEQYF	TGTGCCAGCGGCTTCACGTCAACCTACGAGCAGTACTTC
-	-	TRBV27	TRBJ2-6	CASSLRTQILRSGANVLTF	TGTGCCAGCAGTTTAAGGACACAGATTTTACGCTCTGGGGCCAACGTCCTGACTTTC
TRBD2	-	TRBV11-3	TRBJ2-1	CASSWSSGSYNEQFF	TGTGCCAGCAGCTGGTCTAGCGGGAGCTACAATGAGCAGTTCTTC
-	-	TRBV20-1	TRBJ2-7	CSARGTTQGSYEQYF	TGCAGTGCTAGAGGTACGACCCAGGGGTCCTACGAGCAGTACTTC
-	-	TRBV3-1	TRBJ2-2	CASSPSTGELFF	TGTGCCAGCAGCCCCAGTACCGGGGAGCTGTTTTTT
-	-	TRBV25-1	TRBJ2-7	CASSEYVYEQYF	TGTGCCAGCAGTGAATACGTCTACGAGCAGTACTTC
-	-	TRBV27	TRBJ2-5	CASAASNEQYF	TGTGCCAGCGCCGCCTCCAATGAGCAGTACTTC
-	-	TRBV29-1	TRBJ2-7	CSADGEYF	TGCAGCGCTGACGGAGAGTACTTC
-	-	TRBV4-1	TRBJ2-7	CASRQRTEAYEQYF	TGCGCCAGCCGCCAGAGGACAGAAGCCTACGAGCAGTACTTC
-	-	TRBV4-2	TRBJ2-7	CASSQGVSGVVSYEQYF	TGTGCCAGCAGCCAAGGGGTTTCAGGGGTCGTCTCCTACGAGCAGTACTTC
TRBD1	-	TRBV4-3	TRBJ2-7	CASSQYRDRGPYEQYF	TGCGCCAGCAGCCAATACCGGGACAGGGGACCATACGAGCAGTACTTC
-	many	TRBV5-5	TRBJ2-4	CASSLAFERRFNIQYF	TGTGCCAGCAGCTTGGCCTTTGAAAGGAGGTTTAACATTCAGTACTTC
TRBD2	-	TRBV12-3/TRBV12-4	TRBJ2-7	CASSFSVTSGRYEQYF	TGTGCCAGCAGTTTCTCTGTGACTAGCGGGAGGTACGAGCAGTACTTC
-	-	TRBV14	TRBJ2-5	CASSQERGKQYF	TGTGCCAGCAGCCAAGAAAGGGGGAAGCAGTACTTC
-	once	TRBV18	TRBJ2-7	CASSPQVTRSSYEQYF	TGTGCCAGCTCACCACAGGTCACCCGTAGCTCCTACGAGCAGTACTTC
TRBD2	-	TRBV7-2	TRBJ2-2	CASSLLAGTAGELFF	TGTGCCAGCAGCTTATTAGCGGGAACGGCCGGGGAGCTGTTTTTT
TRBD2	few	TRBV12-3/TRBV12-4	TRBJ2-5	CASSLVAGRYNEQYF	TGTGCCAGCAGTTTAGTAGCGGGGAGGTACAATGAGCAGTACTTC
-	few	TRBV29-1	TRBJ1-2	CSVLPVAISDYGYTF	TGCAGCGTCCTACCTGTTGCTATAAGCGACTATGGCTACACCTTC
-	-	TRBV4-2	TRBJ2-7	CASSQDLAGKYVQYF	TGTGCCAGCAGCCAAGATCTGGCAGGGAAGTACGTGCAGTACTTC
TRBD2	few	TRBV20-1	TRBJ2-7	CSARTPIAGRTYEQYF	TGCAGTGCTAGGACACCTATAGCGGGACGGACCTACGAGCAGTACTTC
-	few	TRBV12-3/TRBV12-4	TRBJ1-5	CASSLEAGDQPQHF	TGTGCCAGCAGTTTAGAGGCGGGAGATCAGCCCCAGCATTTT
TRBD2	-	TRBV3-1	TRBJ2-1	CASSSGLAEPFF	TGTGCCAGCAGTTCAGGACTAGCGGAACCGTTCTTC